This section outlines one TCR beta chain sequence together with its context. The sample belongs to a study of blood T cell repertoires in COVID-19. The overall study: There were acute and convalescent COVID-19 samples, and they came from the United States, Italy and Spain. From T cells, B-cell-depleted T cells, or PBMCs came the material, which was cDNA or gDNA.

Between the trimmed V and J ends, which lost 3 bases and 0 bases, there was a span of 14 bases. This CDR3 spans 16 amino acids. Germline lookup yields CDR1 SGHKS and CDR2 YYEKEE (reference sequence). Original methodology: Amplification of reference gene primers provided the estimated nucleated cell counts. Libraries were prepared by immunoSEQ multiplex PCR; TCRdb keeps only in-frame clonotypes and omits some of them. V, J and clone size were drawn from that table, and D and trimming were deduced from the DNA. In the table there are 100,000 to 120,000 clones, 70% to 90% of which are singletons. The chain uses TRBV5-5 and TRBJ2-3, with D maybe TRBD2 (6 bases). Sequenced sample: peripheral blood. The source is a man aged 40-49 years with acute or convalescent COVID-19. DNA for the CDR3: TGTGCCAGCAGCTCTCGGTTGGGGGGTAGCACAGATACGCAGTATTTT. Its translation is CASSSRLGGSTDTQYF.